The 17 T cell receptor beta chains below come from one sample, sequenced in a study of response to subunit inactivated influenza vaccine. TCRdb called the RT-PCR reads again in MiXCR, with one record for every CDR3 protein. There are 500,000 to 750,000 distinct CDR3 sequences in the sample; about 14% occur only once, and roughly 10% lies in the top ten. This sample comprised PBMCs from blood, obtained about 11 days after vaccination. The receptors were gathered from a man aged 50-60 years who received an inactivated influenza vaccine.

The chain carries TRBV9 and TRBJ2-6, with 8 positions matching TRBD1. The CDR3 sequence is 18 residues long. The trim removed 2 bases at V and 2 bases at J, leaving 9 bases unmatched. Germline lookup yields CDR1 SGDLS and CDR2 YYNGEE. This chain's CDR3 is CASSVAGQVLAGANVLTF. The CDR3 region has the DNA TGTGCCAGCAGCGTCGCGGGACAGGTACTTGCTGGGGCCAACGTCCTGACTTTC. The full variable domain, completed using reference TRBV9 and TRBJ2-6, is DSGVTQTPKHLITATGQRVTLRCSPRSGDLSVYWYQQSLDQGLQFLIQYYNGEERAKGNILERFSAQQFPDLHSELNLSSLELGDSALYFCASSVAGQVLAGANVLTFGAGSRLTVL.

This clonotype was detected a few times. The chain couples TRBV18 to TRBJ2-7; the match to TRBD2 covers 12 bases. The CDR3 has 18 residues. Germline trimming cut 2 bases from V and 3 bases from J; bases unmatched to any gene: 11. The germline V gene encodes CDR1 KGHSH and CDR2 LQKENI. The DNA of the CDR3 is TGTGCCAGCTCACCATCTAGCGGGAGGGATGCATTCATCTACGAGCAGTACTTC. This translates into CASSPSSGRDAFIYEQYF. Variable domain in full (rest from reference TRBV18 and TRBJ2-7): NAGVMQNPRHLVRRRGQEARLRCSPMKGHSHVYWYRQLPEEGLKFMVYLQKENIIDESGMPKERFSAEFPKEGPSILRIQQVVRGDSAAYFCASSPSSGRDAFIYEQYFGPGTRLTVT.

This chain uses TRBV11-2 with TRBJ2-5, with TRBD2 matching 11 bases. The V gene end was trimmed by 2 bases and the J gene end by 4 bases; junction bases not matched to a gene: 12. The CDR3 loop spans 18 amino acids. Germline-derived CDR1 and CDR2 are SGHAT and FQNNGV. The DNA of the CDR3 is TGTGCCAGCAGCTTAAATAGCGGGGGGGCATCGCCAACAGAGACCCAGTACTTC. This gives the protein CASSLNSGGASPTETQYF. Full variable domain (missing parts from reference TRBV11-2 and TRBJ2-5): EAGVAQSPRYKIIEKRQSVAFWCNPISGHATLYWYQQILGQGPKLLIQFQNNGVVDDSQLPKDRFSAERLKGVDSTLKIQPAKLEDSAVYLCASSLNSGGASPTETQYFGPGTRLLVL.

The chain employs TRBV6-1 and TRBJ1-3; no firm D call. Per germline, CDR1 MNHNS and CDR2 SASEGT. V lost 6 bases, J lost 4 bases, and 10 bases lay in between. This CDR3 region has 13 residues. CDR3 in amino acids: CASSRFRGNTIYF. In nucleotides, the CDR3 is TGTGCCAGCAGCCGGTTTAGAGGAAACACCATATATTTT.

There are a few counts of this clonotype. The chain uses TRBV20-1 and TRBJ1-2, with 9 bases fitting TRBD1. Losses at the gene ends were 6 bases for V and 2 bases for J; bases not matched to a gene: 4. The CDR3 runs 13 residues. Germline V gene lookup returns CDR1 DFQATT and CDR2 SNEGSKA (reference sequence). DNA for the CDR3: TGCAGTGCCCGGGACAGGGAGAACTATGGCTACACCTTC. Translating gives CSARDRENYGYTF.

The table lists this clonotype with a few counts. The V gene is TRBV5-1, the J gene TRBJ2-7; 9 positions agree with TRBD1. The length of the CDR3 is 14 residues. Losses at the gene ends were 5 bases for V and 4 bases for J; bases not matched to a gene: 7. CDR1 SGHRS and CDR2 YFSETQ come from the germline V gene. In DNA form, the CDR3 reads TGCGCCAGCAGTTTCCCGGGACAGGGTTACGAGCAGTACTTC. This codes for CASSFPGQGYEQYF.

This clonotype was counted at least ten times. V usage is TRBV20-1 and J usage is TRBJ1-5, with 11 bases matching TRBD1. The CDR3 is 18 amino acids. The trim removed 5 bases at V and 2 bases at J, leaving 14 bases unmatched. From germline, CDR1 is DFQATT and CDR2 SNEGSKA (reference sequence). In DNA form, the CDR3 reads TGCAGTGCTCAAGGACAGGGGGCATCCCTAGCGGGCAATCAGCCCCAGCATTTT. Protein: CSAQGQGASLAGNQPQHF.

This clonotype was detected only a few times. The genes are TRBV20-1 and TRBJ2-1; 10 positions agree with TRBD2. CDR1 is DFQATT and CDR2 is SNEGSKA in the germline V gene (reference sequence). The V and J ends lost 0 bases and 4 bases, in that order; junction bases with no gene match: 3. This CDR3 comprises 15 residues. The CDR3 bases are TGCAGTGCTAGAGATGGGACTAGCGTGTACAATGAGCAGTTCTTC. As protein: CSARDGTSVYNEQFF.

The CDR3 here is CASSHERTNEKLFF. The DNA for the CDR3 is TGCGCCAGCAGCCATGAGAGGACTAATGAAAAACTGTTTTTT. The genes are TRBV4-3 and TRBJ1-4; D remains unclear. The V gene's germline CDR1 is LGHNA and CDR2 YSLEER. Between the trimmed V and J ends, which lost 3 bases and 2 bases, there was a span of 7 bases. The CDR3 totals 14 residues.

This clonotype was counted between two and nine times. The gene calls are TRBV11-2 and TRBJ1-5; D unresolved. CDR3 length: 14 amino acids. Germline values: CDR1 SGHAT, CDR2 FQNNGV. Trimming cost V 4 bases and J 1 base, with 8 bases left between them. For the CDR3, the DNA is TGTGCCAGCAGCTCCCACGGGAGCAATCAGCCCCAGCATTTT. Its translation is CASSSHGSNQPQHF.

The chain couples TRBV7-8 to TRBJ2-7; 10 bases align to TRBD2. There are 16 residues in the CDR3. Trimming cost V 5 bases and J 2 bases; bases outside gene matches: 9. CDR1 and CDR2 from the germline V gene are SGHVS and FQNEAQ. The CDR3 region is CASSARTSGVTYEQYF. CDR3 DNA sequence: TGTGCCAGCAGCGCTAGAACTAGCGGGGTAACCTACGAGCAGTACTTC.

A few counts support this clonotype. The V and J genes are TRBV29-1 and TRBJ2-1; 9 nucleotides match TRBD1. Losses at the gene ends were 6 bases for V and 7 bases for J; bases not matched to a gene: 10. The CDR3 spans 14 residues. Germline assignment: CDR1 SQVTM and CDR2 ANQGSEA. This CDR3 reads CSVAYRGRTNEQFF. CDR3 in DNA: TGCAGCGTGGCGTACAGGGGGCGCACGAATGAGCAGTTCTTC.

V usage is TRBV28 and J usage is TRBJ1-1; no firm D call. Trimming stripped 2 bases from V and 1 base from J, with 11 bases between. Germline CDR1 is MDHEN and CDR2 is SYDVKM. The length of the CDR3 is 15 residues. The CDR3 sequence: CASSLQFERNTEAFF. CDR3 DNA: TGTGCCAGCAGTTTACAATTCGAGAGGAACACTGAAGCTTTCTTT. The full variable domain, in which reference TRBV28 and TRBJ1-1 provide the parts outside the CDR3, is DVKVTQSSRYLVKRTGEKVFLECVQDMDHENMFWYRQDPGLGLRLIYFSYDVKMKEKGDIPEGYSVSREKKERFSLILESASTNQTSMYLCASSLQFERNTEAFFGQGTRLTVV.

This chain uses TRBV15 with TRBJ2-1, with TRBD2 matching 7 bases. There are 15 residues in the CDR3. The germline V gene encodes CDR1 LNHNV and CDR2 YYDKDF (reference sequence). With 4 bases clipped from V and 1 base from J, the junction kept 4 bases outside the gene matches. The CDR3: CATSTRAGSYNEQFF. CDR3 DNA sequence: TGTGCCACCAGCACTAGAGCGGGGTCCTACAATGAGCAGTTCTTC.

V and J are TRBV15 and TRBJ1-5, with D possibly being TRBD1 (6 bases). The germline V gene has CDR1 LNHNV and CDR2 YYDKDF (reference sequence). Trimming shortened V by 3 bases and J by 6 bases, and 12 bases separated the two germline ends. This CDR3 is built from 14 residues. CDR3 in DNA: TGTGCCACCAGCAGTTCCAGGGGAGTTCAGCCCCAGCATTTT. Its translation: CATSSSRGVQPQHF.

V and J are TRBV29-1 and TRBJ2-3, with D possibly matching TRBD2 (5 bases). The CDR3 has 16 amino acids. V dropped 3 bases and J dropped 6 bases, with 22 bases sitting between them. The germline V gene has CDR1 SQVTM and CDR2 ANQGSEA. CDR3 loop: CSVEGAWRANPDTQYF. In DNA form, the CDR3 reads TGCAGCGTTGAGGGTGCTTGGCGGGCCAATCCGGATACGCAGTATTTT.

The rearrangement links TRBV7-8 to TRBJ2-2; possibly TRBD2 for D (6 bases). Germline V gene data show CDR1 as SGHVS and CDR2 as FQNEAQ. This CDR3 has 15 amino acids. V was shortened by 0 bases and J by 4 bases, with 9 bases between the two germline ends. The CDR3 DNA is TGTGCCAGCAGCTTAGCCGTCGGGGGCACCGGGGAGCTGTTTTTT. It encodes CASSLAVGGTGELFF.